The T cell receptor (beta chain) described here comes from a study of blood T cell repertoires in COVID-19. Across the study: The samples span acute and convalescent COVID-19 from the United States, Italy and Spain. Nucleic acid was either cDNA or gDNA, and it came from T cells, B-cell-depleted T cells, or PBMCs.

The repertoire was sequenced with immunoSEQ multiplex PCR; TCRdb's copy has only in-frame clones and lacks some. The repertoire holds around 140,000 clones, with 86% as singletons. V gave up 6 bases and J gave up 7 bases, with 15 bases separating them. There are 14 residues in the CDR3. Germline V lookup: CDR1 LNHDA, CDR2 SQIVND (reference sequence). This receptor was obtained from a woman aged 65 to 85 with COVID-19, enrolled during active disease. V gene TRBV19 combines with J gene TRBJ1-4; D is perhaps TRBD1 (5 bases). Specimen: peripheral blood. Here the CDR3 DNA reads TGTGCCAGTAGCACCGACAGAAGCAGTGAAAAACTGTTTTTT. This translates into CASSTDRSSEKLFF.